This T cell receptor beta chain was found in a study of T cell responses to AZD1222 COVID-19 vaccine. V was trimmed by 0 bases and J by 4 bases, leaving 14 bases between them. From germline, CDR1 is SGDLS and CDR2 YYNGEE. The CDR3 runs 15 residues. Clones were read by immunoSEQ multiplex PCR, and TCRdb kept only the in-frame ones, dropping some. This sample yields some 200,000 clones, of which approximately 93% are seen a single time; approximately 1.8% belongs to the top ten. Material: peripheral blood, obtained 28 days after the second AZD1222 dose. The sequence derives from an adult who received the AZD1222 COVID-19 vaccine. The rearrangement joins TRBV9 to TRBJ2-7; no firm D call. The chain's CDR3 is CASSVEPSVGYEQYF. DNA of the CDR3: TGTGCCAGCAGCGTAGAGCCTAGTGTCGGATACGAGCAGTACTTC. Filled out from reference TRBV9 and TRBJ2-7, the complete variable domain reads DSGVTQTPKHLITATGQRVTLRCSPRSGDLSVYWYQQSLDQGLQFLIQYYNGEERAKGNILERFSAQQFPDLHSELNLSSLELGDSALYFCASSVEPSVGYEQYFGPGTRLTVT.